This T cell receptor beta chain was observed in a study of cytomegalovirus exposure and HLA in healthy donors. Points from the study as a whole: Beyond CMV serostatus, there was no information to go on about immune exposure. Excluded: some indistinguishable V segments such as TRBV6-2 and TRBV6-3. An observed cluster of highly shared sequence variants was recorded as a likely sequencing artifact.

The PCR had 60 Vbeta and 13 Jbeta primers. Profiled with immunoSEQ multiplex PCR; TCRdb holds only in-frame clones, not every one. The sample shows about 240,000 clones, around 81% of them seen only once. V shed 0 bases, J shed 16 bases, and the junction held 9 bases outside the gene matches. The germline V gene encodes CDR1 SGHDT and CDR2 YYEEEE. This CDR3 is built from 13 residues. A note on this clone: Antigen: not known.

This sequence was found in a woman aged 60-75 years in good health and CMV-seropositive. This chain joins TRBV5-6 and TRBJ2-1; 8 bases align to TRBD1. Sequencing was done on a sample of PBMCs. CDR3 region: CASSLGTGQRCFF. CDR3 in DNA: TGTGCCAGCAGCTTGGGGACAGGGCAGCGATGTTTCTTC.